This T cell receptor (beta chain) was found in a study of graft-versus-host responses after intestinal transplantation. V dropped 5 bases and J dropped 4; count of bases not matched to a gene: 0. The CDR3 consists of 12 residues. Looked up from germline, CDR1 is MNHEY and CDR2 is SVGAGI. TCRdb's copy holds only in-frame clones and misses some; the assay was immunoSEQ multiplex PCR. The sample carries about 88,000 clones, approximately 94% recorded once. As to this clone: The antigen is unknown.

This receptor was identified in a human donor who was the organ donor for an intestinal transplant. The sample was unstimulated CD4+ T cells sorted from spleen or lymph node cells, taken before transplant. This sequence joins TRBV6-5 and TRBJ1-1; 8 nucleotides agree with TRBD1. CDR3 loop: CASSTGGTEAFF. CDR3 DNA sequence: TGTGCCAGCAGTACAGGGGGCACTGAAGCTTTCTTT.